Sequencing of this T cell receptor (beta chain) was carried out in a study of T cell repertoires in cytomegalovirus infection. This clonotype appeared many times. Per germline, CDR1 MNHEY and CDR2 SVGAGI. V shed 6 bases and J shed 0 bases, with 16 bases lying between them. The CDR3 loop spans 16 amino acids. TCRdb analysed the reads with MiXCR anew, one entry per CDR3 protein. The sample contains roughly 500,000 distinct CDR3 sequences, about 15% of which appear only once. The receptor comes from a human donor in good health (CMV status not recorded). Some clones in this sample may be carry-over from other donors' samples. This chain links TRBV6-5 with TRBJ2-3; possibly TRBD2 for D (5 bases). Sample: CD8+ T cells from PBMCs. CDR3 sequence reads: CASRPVAFTSTDTQYF. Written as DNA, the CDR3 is TGTGCCAGCAGACCGGTAGCGTTTACTAGCACAGATACGCAGTATTTT.